This TCR beta chain comes out of a study of cytomegalovirus exposure and HLA in healthy donors. Regarding the study as a whole: Analyses of presence and absence presupposed an approximately uniform sequencing depth across donors. Later findings reportedly placed an Asian-associated ancestry cluster below the approximately 670-donor mean for N-insertions. In a later analysis, V- and J-gene trimming of beta chains associated with a DCLRE1C missense variant, replicated independently. Reported performance of the classifier showed diagnosis of cytomegalovirus status with high specificity and sensitivity.

To note about this clone: No antigen is known for it.

The PCR employed 60 Vbeta primers together with 13 Jbeta primers. TCRdb's table, derived via immunoSEQ multiplex PCR, lists solely in-frame clones and lacks some. The record lists more than 90,000 clones, of which the ten most abundant hold 6.8%. V shed 6 bases and J 1 base; nucleotides not matched to a gene: 6. Germline values: CDR1 MNHEY, CDR2 SMNVEV (reference sequence). The CDR3 length is 15 residues. The source of this sequence is a man aged 40-49 years in good health and CMV-seropositive. This chain connects TRBV27 to TRBJ1-1, with 9 bases fitting TRBD1. The sequencing input was PBMCs. CDR3 coding DNA: TGTGCCAGCAGCATTCCGGGACAGGGGAACACTGAAGCTTTCTTT. It translates to CASSIPGQGNTEAFF.